These T cell receptor beta chains were read from a single sample in a study of tumour-infiltrating T cells in Burkitt lymphoma. Some clones are missing from TCRdb's copy, which holds only in-frame ones; the method was immunoSEQ multiplex PCR. The table includes 43,000 or so clones, around 31% detected once. The source material was tumor tissue. All receptors come from a human donor with Burkitt lymphoma. Each CDR3 is given with its conserved first and last residue. A D gene is named only where the DNA matches it firmly. Clone size is not always given. Where it is, it says once, few, many or a class for expanded clones.

CDR3 length: 15
J gene: TRBJ1-6
D gene: NA
clone size: NA
V gene: TRBV25-1
CDR3 DNA: TGTGCCAGCAGTGGATTCGGGAGTGGTAATTCACCCCTCCACTTT
CDR3 protein: CASSGFGSGNSPLHF

CDR3 length: 16
J gene: TRBJ2-3
D gene: NA
clone size: NA
V gene: TRBV6-6
CDR3 DNA: TGTGCCAGCAGCCCTATTGTGGGCAGGGCCACAGATACGCAGTATTTT
CDR3 protein: CASSPIVGRATDTQYF

CDR3 length: 16
J gene: TRBJ2-2
D gene: NA
clone size: few
V gene: TRBV5-1
CDR3 DNA: TGCGCCAGCAGCCCCCCCGGGGCTAGCGACACCGGGGAGCTGTTTTTT
CDR3 protein: CASSPPGASDTGELFF

CDR3 length: 13
J gene: TRBJ1-2
D gene: NA
clone size: few
V gene: TRBV7-9
CDR3 DNA: TGTGCCAGCAGCTTAGACAGTCTCAGGGGCTACACCTTC
CDR3 protein: CASSLDSLRGYTF

CDR3 length: 12
J gene: TRBJ2-7
D gene: NA
clone size: NA
V gene: TRBV5-1
CDR3 DNA: TGCGCCAGCAGCTTGAGTGGCCAGGGGCAGTACTTC
CDR3 protein: CASSLSGQGQYF

CDR3 length: 16
J gene: TRBJ2-5
D gene: TRBD1
clone size: few
V gene: TRBV7-8
CDR3 DNA: TGTGCCAGCAGCTCCATTAAGGGGACAGGGTCAGAGACCCAGTACTTC
CDR3 protein: CASSSIKGTGSETQYF

CDR3 length: 13
J gene: TRBJ1-1
D gene: NA
clone size: once
V gene: TRBV19
CDR3 DNA: TGTGCCAGCAGTCCGGCGGCAAACACTGAAGCTTTCTTT
CDR3 protein: CASSPAANTEAFF

CDR3 length: 12
J gene: TRBJ2-5
D gene: NA
clone size: NA
V gene: TRBV7-9
CDR3 DNA: TGTGCCAGCAGCCCTTGGGAGAAGACCCAGTACTTC
CDR3 protein: CASSPWEKTQYF

CDR3 length: 13
J gene: TRBJ1-6
D gene: NA
clone size: few
V gene: TRBV7-8
CDR3 DNA: TGTGCCAGCAGCTTACAGGGCTCCTCACCCCTCCACTTT
CDR3 protein: CASSLQGSSPLHF

CDR3 length: 15
J gene: TRBJ1-2
D gene: NA
clone size: NA
V gene: TRBV6-1
CDR3 DNA: TGTGCCAGCAGTGACTCCTTAGGGCAGCCCCATGGCTACACCTTC
CDR3 protein: CASSDSLGQPHGYTF

CDR3 length: 12
J gene: TRBJ1-3
D gene: NA
clone size: NA
V gene: TRBV6-6
CDR3 DNA: TGTGCCGCGCGGGGGGGCGGAAACACCATATATTTT
CDR3 protein: CAARGGGNTIYF

CDR3 length: 15
J gene: TRBJ2-1
D gene: NA
clone size: few
V gene: TRBV7-3
CDR3 DNA: TGTGCCAGCAGCTTAGGGTCGAGCTCCTACAATGAGCAGTTCTTC
CDR3 protein: CASSLGSSSYNEQFF

CDR3 length: 15
J gene: TRBJ1-3
D gene: TRBD1
clone size: few
V gene: TRBV6-5
CDR3 DNA: TGTGCCAGCAGTTACGGGGGACAGGGAGGAAACACCATATATTTT
CDR3 protein: CASSYGGQGGNTIYF

CDR3 length: 15
J gene: TRBJ1-5
D gene: NA
clone size: NA
V gene: TRBV5-8
CDR3 DNA: TGTGCCAGCAGCTTGGTCCGGGGAAGCAATCAGCCCCAGCATTTT
CDR3 protein: CASSLVRGSNQPQHF

CDR3 length: 16
J gene: TRBJ2-3
D gene: NA
clone size: once
V gene: TRBV5-1
CDR3 DNA: TGCGCCAGCAGCTTGGAGGCCCTTCAAAGAACAGATACGCAGTATTTT
CDR3 protein: CASSLEALQRTDTQYF

CDR3 length: 13
J gene: TRBJ2-7
D gene: NA
clone size: NA
V gene: TRBV7-9
CDR3 DNA: TGTGCCAGCAGCCGGGGTGGCTCCCCCGAGCAGTACTTC
CDR3 protein: CASSRGGSPEQYF

CDR3 length: 11
J gene: TRBJ1-2
D gene: NA
clone size: NA
V gene: TRBV20-1
CDR3 DNA: TGCAGTGCCCTCAGTCTTTATGGCTACACCTTC
CDR3 protein: CSALSLYGYTF

CDR3 length: 12
J gene: TRBJ1-2
D gene: NA
clone size: few
V gene: TRBV6-1
CDR3 DNA: TGTGCCAGCAGTTTGGGGGTTTATGGCTACACCTTC
CDR3 protein: CASSLGVYGYTF

CDR3 length: 16
J gene: TRBJ2-3
D gene: TRBD1
clone size: NA
V gene: TRBV5-1
CDR3 DNA: TGCGCCAGCAGCTACTGGACAGGGGGCGCAATGGATACGCAGTATTTT
CDR3 protein: CASSYWTGGAMDTQYF

CDR3 length: 12
J gene: TRBJ2-5
D gene: NA
clone size: few
V gene: TRBV10-3
CDR3 DNA: TGTGCCATCTGGGACTCCCAGGGGACCCAGTACTTC
CDR3 protein: CAIWDSQGTQYF

CDR3 length: 14
J gene: TRBJ2-5
D gene: TRBD1
clone size: NA
V gene: TRBV7-2
CDR3 DNA: TGTGCCAGCAGCCCCGGACAGGGCAGAGAGACCCAGTACTTC
CDR3 protein: CASSPGQGRETQYF

CDR3 length: 15
J gene: TRBJ1-1
D gene: NA
clone size: NA
V gene: TRBV10-3
CDR3 DNA: TGTGCCATCAGTGATTCGGGGGCACTGGTCACTGAAGCTTTCTTT
CDR3 protein: CAISDSGALVTEAFF

CDR3 length: 13
J gene: TRBJ1-6
D gene: NA
clone size: once
V gene: TRBV5-4
CDR3 DNA: TGTGCCAGCAGCTTGGCAGGGGCATCACCCCTCCACTTT
CDR3 protein: CASSLAGASPLHF

CDR3 length: 13
J gene: TRBJ1-1
D gene: NA
clone size: once
V gene: TRBV15
CDR3 DNA: TGTGCCACCAGCAGAGACAGGACGAATGAAGCTTTCTTT
CDR3 protein: CATSRDRTNEAFF

CDR3 length: 13
J gene: TRBJ2-3
D gene: NA
clone size: NA
V gene: TRBV7-3
CDR3 DNA: TGTGCCAGCAGCCCCTCCCGCACAGATACGCAGTATTTT
CDR3 protein: CASSPSRTDTQYF

CDR3 length: 12
J gene: TRBJ2-7
D gene: NA
clone size: NA
V gene: TRBV30
CDR3 DNA: TGTGCCTGGAGCGAATCCTCATACGAGCAGTACTTC
CDR3 protein: CAWSESSYEQYF

CDR3 length: 16
J gene: TRBJ2-2
D gene: TRBD1
clone size: NA
V gene: TRBV4-2
CDR3 DNA: TGTGCCAGCAGGCCATTCCAGGGGGCAGACACCGGGGAGCTGTTTTTT
CDR3 protein: CASRPFQGADTGELFF

CDR3 length: 13
J gene: TRBJ1-1
D gene: NA
clone size: NA
V gene: TRBV6-5
CDR3 DNA: TGTGCCAGCAGGCCTAGGGGAGGCGGTGAAGCTTTCTTT
CDR3 protein: CASRPRGGGEAFF

CDR3 length: 12
J gene: TRBJ1-1
D gene: NA
clone size: NA
V gene: TRBV2
CDR3 DNA: TGTGCCAGCAGGATCGTGTTCACTGAAGCTTTCTTT
CDR3 protein: CASRIVFTEAFF

CDR3 length: 13
J gene: TRBJ2-7
D gene: TRBD1
clone size: once
V gene: TRBV18
CDR3 DNA: TGTGCCAGCTCACGGGACAGGTTCCTCGAGCAGTACTTC
CDR3 protein: CASSRDRFLEQYF

CDR3 length: 16
J gene: TRBJ2-2
D gene: NA
clone size: NA
V gene: TRBV19
CDR3 DNA: TGTGCCAGTACCAGACTCGGTGCGGCGGACACCGGGGAGCTGTTTTTT
CDR3 protein: CASTRLGAADTGELFF

CDR3 length: 15
J gene: TRBJ1-1
D gene: NA
clone size: few
V gene: TRBV5-1
CDR3 DNA: TGCGCCAGCAGCTTGGCCGGACCAAAGAACACTGAAGCTTTCTTT
CDR3 protein: CASSLAGPKNTEAFF

CDR3 length: 12
J gene: TRBJ2-1
D gene: NA
clone size: few
V gene: TRBV2
CDR3 DNA: TGTGCCAGCAGCGGGGAATACAATGAGCAGTTCTTC
CDR3 protein: CASSGEYNEQFF

CDR3 length: 13
J gene: TRBJ2-1
D gene: TRBD1
clone size: NA
V gene: TRBV4-2
CDR3 DNA: TGTGCCAGCAGACGGGGACAGGAGAATGAGCAGTTCTTC
CDR3 protein: CASRRGQENEQFF

CDR3 length: 13
J gene: TRBJ2-5
D gene: NA
clone size: few
V gene: TRBV5-1
CDR3 DNA: TGCGCCAGCCGGCGGGAACCCGAAGAGACCCAGTACTTC
CDR3 protein: CASRREPEETQYF

CDR3 length: 15
J gene: TRBJ1-1
D gene: NA
clone size: NA
V gene: TRBV18
CDR3 DNA: TGTGCCAGCTCACCACCCCGGGTTGGGAACACTGAAGCTTTCTTT
CDR3 protein: CASSPPRVGNTEAFF

CDR3 length: 16
J gene: TRBJ1-4
D gene: TRBD1
clone size: few
V gene: TRBV7-9
CDR3 DNA: TGTGCCAGCAGCTTAAAATCGGACAGGGGTAATGAAAAACTGTTTTTT
CDR3 protein: CASSLKSDRGNEKLFF